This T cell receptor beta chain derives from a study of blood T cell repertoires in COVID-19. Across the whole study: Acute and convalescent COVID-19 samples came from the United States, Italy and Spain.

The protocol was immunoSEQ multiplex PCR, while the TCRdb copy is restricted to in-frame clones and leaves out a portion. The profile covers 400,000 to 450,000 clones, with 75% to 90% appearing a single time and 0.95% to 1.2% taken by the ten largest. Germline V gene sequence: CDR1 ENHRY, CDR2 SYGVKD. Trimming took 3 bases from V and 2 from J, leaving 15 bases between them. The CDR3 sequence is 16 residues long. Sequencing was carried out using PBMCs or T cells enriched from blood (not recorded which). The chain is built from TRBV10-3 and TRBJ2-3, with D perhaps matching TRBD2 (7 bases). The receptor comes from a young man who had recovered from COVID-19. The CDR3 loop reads CAISDLGGAYTDTQYF. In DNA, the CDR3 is TGTGCCATCAGTGATTTAGGGGGGGCCTACACAGATACGCAGTATTTT.